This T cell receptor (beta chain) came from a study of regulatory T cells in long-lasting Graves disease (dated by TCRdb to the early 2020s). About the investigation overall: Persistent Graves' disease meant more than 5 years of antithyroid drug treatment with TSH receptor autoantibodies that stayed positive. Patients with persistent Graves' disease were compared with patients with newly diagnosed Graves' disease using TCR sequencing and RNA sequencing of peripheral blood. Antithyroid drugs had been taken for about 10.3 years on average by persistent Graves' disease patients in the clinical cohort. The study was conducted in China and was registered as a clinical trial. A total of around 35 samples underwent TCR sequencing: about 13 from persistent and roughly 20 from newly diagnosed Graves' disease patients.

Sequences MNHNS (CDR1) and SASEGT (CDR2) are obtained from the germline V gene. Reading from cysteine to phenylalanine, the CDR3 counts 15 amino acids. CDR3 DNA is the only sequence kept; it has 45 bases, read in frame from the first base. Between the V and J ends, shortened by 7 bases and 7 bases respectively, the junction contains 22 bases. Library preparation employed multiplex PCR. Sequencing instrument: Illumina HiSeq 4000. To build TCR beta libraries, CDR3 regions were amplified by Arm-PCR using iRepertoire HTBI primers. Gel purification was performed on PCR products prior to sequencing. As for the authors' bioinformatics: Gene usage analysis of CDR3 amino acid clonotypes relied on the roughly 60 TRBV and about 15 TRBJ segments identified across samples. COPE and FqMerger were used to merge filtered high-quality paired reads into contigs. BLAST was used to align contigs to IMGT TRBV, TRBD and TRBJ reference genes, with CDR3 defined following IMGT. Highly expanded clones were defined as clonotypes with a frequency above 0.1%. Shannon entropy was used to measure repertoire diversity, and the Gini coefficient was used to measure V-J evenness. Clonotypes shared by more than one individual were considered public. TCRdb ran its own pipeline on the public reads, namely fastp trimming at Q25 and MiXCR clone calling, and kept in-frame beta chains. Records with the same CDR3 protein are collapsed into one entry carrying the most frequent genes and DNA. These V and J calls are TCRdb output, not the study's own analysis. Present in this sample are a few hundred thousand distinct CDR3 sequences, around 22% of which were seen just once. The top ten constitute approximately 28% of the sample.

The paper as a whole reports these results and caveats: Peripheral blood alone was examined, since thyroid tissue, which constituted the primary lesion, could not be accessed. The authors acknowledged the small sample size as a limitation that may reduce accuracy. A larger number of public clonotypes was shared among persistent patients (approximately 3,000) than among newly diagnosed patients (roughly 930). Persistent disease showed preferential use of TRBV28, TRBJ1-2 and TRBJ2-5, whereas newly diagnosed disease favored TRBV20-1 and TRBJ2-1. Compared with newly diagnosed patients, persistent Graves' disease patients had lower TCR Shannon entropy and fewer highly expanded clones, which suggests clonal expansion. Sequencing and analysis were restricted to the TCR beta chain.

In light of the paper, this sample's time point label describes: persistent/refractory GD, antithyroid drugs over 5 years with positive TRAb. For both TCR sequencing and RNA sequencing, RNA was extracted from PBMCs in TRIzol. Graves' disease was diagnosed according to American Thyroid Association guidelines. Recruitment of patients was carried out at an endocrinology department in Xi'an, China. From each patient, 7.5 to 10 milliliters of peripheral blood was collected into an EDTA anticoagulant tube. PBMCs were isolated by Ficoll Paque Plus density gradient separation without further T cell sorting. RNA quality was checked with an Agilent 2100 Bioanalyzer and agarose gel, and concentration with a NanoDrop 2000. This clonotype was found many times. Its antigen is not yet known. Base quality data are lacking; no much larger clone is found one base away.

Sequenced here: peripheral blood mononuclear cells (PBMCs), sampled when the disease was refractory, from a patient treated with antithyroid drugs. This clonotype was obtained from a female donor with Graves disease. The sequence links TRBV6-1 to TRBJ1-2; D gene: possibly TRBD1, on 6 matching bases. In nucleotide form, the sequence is TGTGCCAGCAATAGGGGTCAGGAAACGACAGGTGGCTACACCTTC. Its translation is CASNRGQETTGGYTF.